The next 15 T cell receptor beta chains were all read from a single sample in a study of blood T cell repertoires in COVID-19. Assay used: immunoSEQ multiplex PCR; TCRdb lists only in-frame clones, some missing. This sample carries some 170,000 clones, roughly 83% of them seen once, and the ten largest clones take around 6.7%. Sequenced material: peripheral blood. The receptors shown here come from a woman aged 40-49 years with COVID-19, enrolled during active disease.

CDR3 in amino acids: CASSATGTGGDEQFF. The CDR3 region has the DNA TGTGCCAGCAGCGCCACGGGGACAGGGGGCGATGAGCAGTTCTTC. The chain has TRBV6-4 and TRBJ2-1; 12 nucleotides align to TRBD1. Germline loops: CDR1 MRHNA, CDR2 SNTAGT. The CDR3 is 15 amino acids. Trimming cost V 6 bases and J 8 bases; bases outside gene matches: 8.

The rearrangement links TRBV6-4 to TRBJ2-7, with TRBD1 as a possible D gene (5 bases). CDR1 MRHNA and CDR2 SNTAGT come from the germline V gene. The V and J ends lost 2 bases and 4 bases respectively, with 21 bases between them. The CDR3 is made up of 17 amino acids. Here the CDR3 DNA reads TGTGCCAGCAGTGACCCAAGCAGGGCCAGGGATATTTACGAGCAGTACTTC. It codes for CASSDPSRARDIYEQYF.

The genes are TRBV5-1 and TRBJ2-3, with TRBD2 as a possible D gene (5 bases). The CDR3 is 17 amino acids. The germline CDR1 and CDR2 sequences are SGHRS and YFSETQ. V lost 4 bases and J 3 bases, leaving 21 bases between the germline ends. The CDR3 sequence: CASSPGSVAPWTDTQYF. CDR3 nucleotides: TGCGCCAGCAGCCCGGGATCGGTCGCACCGTGGACAGATACGCAGTATTTT.

Comments on this clone: This specimen includes other DNA sequences encoding the same CDR3. The chain is built from TRBV9 and TRBJ2-7, with TRBD2 as a possible D gene (5 bases). Deletions cut 0 bases from V and 3 bases from J, with 10 bases between. Germline CDR1 is SGDLS and CDR2 is YYNGEE. CDR3 size: 14 residues. CDR3 residues: CASSVGLAGYEQYF. CDR3 nucleotide sequence: TGTGCCAGCAGCGTAGGGCTAGCCGGCTACGAGCAGTACTTC.

CDR3 DNA: TGTGCCAGCAGCCCACGACAGGGAAATCAGCCCCAGCATTTT. Translated: CASSPRQGNQPQHF. The rearrangement joins TRBV9 to TRBJ1-5; 7 positions agree with TRBD1. CDR3 length: 14 residues. V gave up 4 bases and J gave up 4 bases; unmatched junction bases: 5. Germline V CDR1 and CDR2: SGDLS, YYNGEE.

The rearrangement joins TRBV10-3 to TRBJ1-2; 11 bases are shared with TRBD1. Germline values: CDR1 ENHRY, CDR2 SYGVKD. With V trimmed by 6 bases and J by 4 bases, 1 base remained unmatched. This CDR3 has 13 amino acids. CDR3 sequence: CAIRGTGGYGYTF. Here the CDR3 DNA reads TGTGCCATCAGGGGGACAGGGGGCTATGGCTACACCTTC.

This chain links TRBV6-5 with TRBJ2-7, with TRBD1 identical over 9 bases. The CDR3 is made up of 14 amino acids. The V gene's germline CDR1 is MNHEY and CDR2 SVGAGI. Trimming at V came to 2 bases and at J to 6 bases, leaving 5 bases not matched to a gene. The CDR3 reads CASSYTGQGSEQYF. The CDR3 DNA sequence: TGTGCCAGCAGTTACACGGGACAGGGTTCCGAGCAGTACTTC.

The rearrangement links TRBV6-4 to TRBJ1-2, with 9 bases identical to TRBD1. Germline CDR1 reads MRHNA; CDR2 reads SNTAGT. The CDR3 is 15 residues long. V dropped 4 bases and J dropped 0; count of bases not matched to a gene: 3. DNA for the CDR3: TGTGCCAGCAGTGTCGGGACAGGGCCTAACTATGGCTACACCTTC. Encoded protein: CASSVGTGPNYGYTF.

A few counts support this clone. The J gene is TRBJ2-5, the V gene TRBV6-5, with D possibly matching TRBD1 (5 bases). This CDR3 has 11 residues. Trimming took 11 bases from V and 4 from J, leaving 11 bases between them. The germline V gene encodes CDR1 MNHEY and CDR2 SVGAGI. CDR3 in amino acids: CAGARTETQYF. The CDR3 coding sequence is TGTGCCGGGGCCCGAACAGAGACCCAGTACTTC.

The chain combines TRBV10-1 with TRBJ1-4; 10 bases map to TRBD1. CDR3 size: 14 residues. The V gene's germline CDR1 is WNHNN and CDR2 SYGVQD (reference sequence). V dropped 3 bases and J dropped 6; count of bases not matched to a gene: 1. CDR3 in amino acids: CASSEGTGDEKLFF. The DNA of the CDR3 is TGCGCCAGCAGTGAAGGGACAGGGGATGAAAAACTGTTTTTT.

The chain carries TRBV6-6 and TRBJ1-6, with a weak D call TRBD1 (6 bases). CDR1 is MNHNY, CDR2 SVGAGI, per germline (reference sequence). The CDR3 sequence is 17 residues long. The V gene lost 5 bases and the J gene lost 6 bases, with 20 bases spanning the gap. DNA for the CDR3: TGTGCCAGCAGTCGAATAGTGGGTACAGGGTTTAATTCACCCCTCCACTTT. Translated: CASSRIVGTGFNSPLHF.

This clone showed up just once. The V and J genes are TRBV9 and TRBJ2-3; TRBD2 is a possible D gene (6 bases). The length of the CDR3 is 15 residues. The V gene lost 0 bases and the J gene lost 4 bases, with 12 bases spanning the gap. In germline, CDR1 is SGDLS, CDR2 YYNGEE. The CDR3 DNA follows: TGTGCCAGCAGCGTAGGCGGGACCCGTCCAGATACGCAGTATTTT. This translates into CASSVGGTRPDTQYF.

The CDR3 reads CSVEWSRQGMAFF. The DNA of the CDR3 is TGCAGCGTTGAATGGTCTAGACAGGGGATGGCTTTCTTT. The chain combines TRBV29-1 with TRBJ1-1; TRBD1 agrees at 8 bases. CDR1 and CDR2 from the germline V gene are SQVTM and ANQGSEA. This CDR3 has 13 residues. V gave up 2 bases and J gave up 11 bases; unmatched junction bases: 10.

J is TRBJ2-2 and V is TRBV12-3 or TRBV12-4; D call uncertain. The CDR3 contains 13 residues. V was shortened by 7 bases and J by 5 bases, with 11 bases between the two germline ends. The CDR3 here is CASTGSRTGELFF. The CDR3, as DNA: TGTGCCAGCACGGGTAGCCGGACCGGGGAGCTGTTTTTT.

This chain joins TRBV24-1 and TRBJ1-5; perhaps TRBD1 as D (5 bases). Germline V lookup: CDR1 KGHDR, CDR2 SFDVKD. Deletions cut 9 bases from V and 2 bases from J, with 10 bases between. The length of the CDR3 is 13 residues. CDR3 loop: CATAREGNQPQHF. CDR3 nucleotide sequence: TGTGCCACCGCCAGGGAGGGCAATCAGCCCCAGCATTTT.